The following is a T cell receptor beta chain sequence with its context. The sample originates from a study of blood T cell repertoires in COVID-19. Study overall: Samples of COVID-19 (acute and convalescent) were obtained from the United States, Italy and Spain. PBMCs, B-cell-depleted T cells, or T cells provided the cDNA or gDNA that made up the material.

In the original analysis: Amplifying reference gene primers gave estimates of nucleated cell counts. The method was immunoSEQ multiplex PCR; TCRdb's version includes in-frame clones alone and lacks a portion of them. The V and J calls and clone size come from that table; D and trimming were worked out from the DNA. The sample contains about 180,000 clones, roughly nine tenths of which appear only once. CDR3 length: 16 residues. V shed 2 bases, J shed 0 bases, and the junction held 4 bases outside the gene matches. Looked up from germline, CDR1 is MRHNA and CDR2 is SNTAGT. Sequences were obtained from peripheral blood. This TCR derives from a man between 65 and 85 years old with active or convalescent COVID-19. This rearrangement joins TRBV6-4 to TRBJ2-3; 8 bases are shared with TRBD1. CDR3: CASSDAPGGSTDTQYF. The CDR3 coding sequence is TGTGCCAGCAGTGACGCACCAGGGGGCAGCACAGATACGCAGTATTTT.